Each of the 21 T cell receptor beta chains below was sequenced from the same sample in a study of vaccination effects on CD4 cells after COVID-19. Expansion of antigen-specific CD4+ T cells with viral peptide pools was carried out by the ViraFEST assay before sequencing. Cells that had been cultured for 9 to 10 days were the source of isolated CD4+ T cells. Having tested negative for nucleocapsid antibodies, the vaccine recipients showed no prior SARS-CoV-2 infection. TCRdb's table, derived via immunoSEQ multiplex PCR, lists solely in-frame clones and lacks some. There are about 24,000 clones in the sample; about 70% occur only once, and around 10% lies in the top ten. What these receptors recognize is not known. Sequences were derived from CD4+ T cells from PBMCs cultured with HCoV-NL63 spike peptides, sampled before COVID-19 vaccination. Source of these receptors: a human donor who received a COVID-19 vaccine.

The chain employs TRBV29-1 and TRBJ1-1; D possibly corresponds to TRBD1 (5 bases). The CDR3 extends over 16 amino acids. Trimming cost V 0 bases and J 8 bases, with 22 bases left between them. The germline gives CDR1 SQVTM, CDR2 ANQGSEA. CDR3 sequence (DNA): TGCAGCGTTGAAGAAATGGGGGAAACACAGGTTTTCGAAGCTTTCTTT. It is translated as CSVEEMGETQVFEAFF.

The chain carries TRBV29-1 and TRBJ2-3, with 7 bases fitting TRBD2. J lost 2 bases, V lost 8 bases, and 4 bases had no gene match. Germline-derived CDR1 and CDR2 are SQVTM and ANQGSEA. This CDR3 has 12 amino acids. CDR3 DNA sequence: TGCAGCACAGCGGGGAACACAGATACGCAGTATTTT. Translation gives CSTAGNTDTQYF.

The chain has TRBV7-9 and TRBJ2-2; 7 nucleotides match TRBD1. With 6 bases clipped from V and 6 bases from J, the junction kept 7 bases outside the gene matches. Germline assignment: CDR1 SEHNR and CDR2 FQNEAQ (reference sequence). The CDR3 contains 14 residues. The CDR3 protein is CASSPQGWAGELFF. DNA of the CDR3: TGTGCCAGCAGTCCACAGGGGTGGGCCGGGGAGCTGTTTTTT.

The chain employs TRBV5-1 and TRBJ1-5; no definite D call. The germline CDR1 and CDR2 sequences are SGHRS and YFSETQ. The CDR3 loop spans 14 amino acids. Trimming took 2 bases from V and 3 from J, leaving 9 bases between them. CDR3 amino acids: CASSLTGFNQPQHF. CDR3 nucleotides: TGCGCCAGCAGCTTAACGGGGTTCAATCAGCCCCAGCATTTT.

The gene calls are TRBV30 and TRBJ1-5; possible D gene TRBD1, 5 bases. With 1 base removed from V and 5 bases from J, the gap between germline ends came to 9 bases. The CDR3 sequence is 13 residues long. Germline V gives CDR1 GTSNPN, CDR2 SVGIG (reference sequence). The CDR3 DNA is TGTGCCTGGAGTGGCCAGGGTGATCAGCCCCAGCATTTT. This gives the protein CAWSGQGDQPQHF.

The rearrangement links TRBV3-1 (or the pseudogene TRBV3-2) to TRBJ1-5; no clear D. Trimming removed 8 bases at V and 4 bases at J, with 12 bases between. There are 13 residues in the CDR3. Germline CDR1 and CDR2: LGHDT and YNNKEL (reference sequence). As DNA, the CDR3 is TGTGCCAGCGGCTACCTTGAAAATCAGCCCCAGCATTTT. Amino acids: CASGYLENQPQHF.

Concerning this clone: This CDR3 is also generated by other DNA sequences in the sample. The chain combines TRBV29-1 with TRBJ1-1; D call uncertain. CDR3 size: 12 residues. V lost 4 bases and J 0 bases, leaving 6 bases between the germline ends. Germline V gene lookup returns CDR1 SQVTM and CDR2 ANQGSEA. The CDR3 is CSVGGVNTEAFF. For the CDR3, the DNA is TGCAGCGTTGGCGGTGTGAACACTGAAGCTTTCTTT.

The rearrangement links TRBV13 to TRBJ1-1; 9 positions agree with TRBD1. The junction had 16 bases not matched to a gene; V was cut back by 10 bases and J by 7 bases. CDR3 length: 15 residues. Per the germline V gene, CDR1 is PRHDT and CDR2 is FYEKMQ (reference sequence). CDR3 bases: TGTGCCACACAAAAGTGGGGACAGGGCTTCAGTGAAGCTTTCTTT. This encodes CATQKWGQGFSEAFF.

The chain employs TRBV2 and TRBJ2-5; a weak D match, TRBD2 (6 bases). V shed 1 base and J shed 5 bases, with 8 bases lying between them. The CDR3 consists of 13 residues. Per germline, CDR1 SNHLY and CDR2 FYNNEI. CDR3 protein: CASSEGGDETQYF. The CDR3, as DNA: TGTGCCAGCAGTGAAGGGGGGGACGAGACCCAGTACTTC. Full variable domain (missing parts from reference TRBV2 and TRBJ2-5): EPEVTQTPSHQVTQMGQEVILRCVPISNHLYFYWYRQILGQKVEFLVSFYNNEISEKSEIFDDQFSVERPDGSNFTLKIRSTKLEDSAMYFCASSEGGDETQYFGPGTRLLVL.

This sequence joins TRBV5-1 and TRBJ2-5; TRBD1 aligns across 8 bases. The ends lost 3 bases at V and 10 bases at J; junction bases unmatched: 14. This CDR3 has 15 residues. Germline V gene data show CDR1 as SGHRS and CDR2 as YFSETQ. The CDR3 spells CASSSNGGRGLDQYF. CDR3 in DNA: TGCGCCAGCAGCTCCAACGGCGGCAGGGGGCTGGACCAGTACTTC. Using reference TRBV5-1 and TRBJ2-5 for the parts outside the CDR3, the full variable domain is KAGVTQTPRYLIKTRGQQVTLSCSPISGHRSVSWYQQTPGQGLQFLFEYFSETQRNKGNFPGRFSGRQFSNSRSEMNVSTLELGDSALYLCASSSNGGRGLDQYFGPGTRLLVL.

CDR3 DNA sequence: TGCGCCAGCAGCTTGGACAGGGGTGGCTACGAGCAGTACTTC. This gives the protein CASSLDRGGYEQYF. The V call is TRBV5-1, the J call TRBJ2-7; 7 bases line up with TRBD1. Per the germline V gene, CDR1 is SGHRS and CDR2 is YFSETQ. J was trimmed by 3 bases and V by 0 bases; bases with no gene match: 3. The CDR3 runs 14 residues.

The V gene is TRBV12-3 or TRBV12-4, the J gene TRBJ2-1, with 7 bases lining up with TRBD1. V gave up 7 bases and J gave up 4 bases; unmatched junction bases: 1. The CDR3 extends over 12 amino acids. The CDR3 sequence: CASNRGYNEQFF. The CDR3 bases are TGTGCCAGCAACAGGGGTTACAATGAGCAGTTCTTC.

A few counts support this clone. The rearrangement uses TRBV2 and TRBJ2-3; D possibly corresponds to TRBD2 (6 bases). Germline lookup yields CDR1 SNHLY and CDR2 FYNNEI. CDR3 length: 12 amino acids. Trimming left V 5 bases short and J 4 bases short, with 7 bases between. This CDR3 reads CASSRDSDTQYF. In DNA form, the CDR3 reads TGTGCCAGCAGTAGGGACTCAGATACGCAGTATTTT.

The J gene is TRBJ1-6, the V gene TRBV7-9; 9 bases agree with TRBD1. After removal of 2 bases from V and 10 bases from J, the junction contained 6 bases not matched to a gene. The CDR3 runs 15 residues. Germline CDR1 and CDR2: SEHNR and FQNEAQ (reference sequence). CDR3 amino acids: CASSLRTGDISPLHF. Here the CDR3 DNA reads TGTGCCAGCAGCTTACGGACAGGGGATATCTCACCCCTCCACTTT.

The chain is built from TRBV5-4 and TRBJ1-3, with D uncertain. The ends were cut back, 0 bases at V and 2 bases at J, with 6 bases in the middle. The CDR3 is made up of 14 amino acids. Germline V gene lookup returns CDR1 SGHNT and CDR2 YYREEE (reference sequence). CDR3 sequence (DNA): TGTGCCAGCAGCTTGGCCACAGCTGGAAACACCATATATTTT. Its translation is CASSLATAGNTIYF.

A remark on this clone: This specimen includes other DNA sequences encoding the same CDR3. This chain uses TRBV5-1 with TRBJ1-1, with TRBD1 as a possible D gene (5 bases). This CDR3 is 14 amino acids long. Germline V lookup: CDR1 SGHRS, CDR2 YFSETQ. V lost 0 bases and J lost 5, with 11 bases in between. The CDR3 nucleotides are TGCGCCAGCAGCTTGGCCCAGGGTGGGACTGAAGCTTTCTTT. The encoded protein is CASSLAQGGTEAFF.

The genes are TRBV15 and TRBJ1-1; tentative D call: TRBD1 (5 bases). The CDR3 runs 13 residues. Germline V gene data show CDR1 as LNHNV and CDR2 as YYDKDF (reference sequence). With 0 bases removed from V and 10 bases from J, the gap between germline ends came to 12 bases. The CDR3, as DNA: TGTGCCACCAGCAGAGAGGACACTCCGGCAGCTTTCTTT. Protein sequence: CATSREDTPAAFF.

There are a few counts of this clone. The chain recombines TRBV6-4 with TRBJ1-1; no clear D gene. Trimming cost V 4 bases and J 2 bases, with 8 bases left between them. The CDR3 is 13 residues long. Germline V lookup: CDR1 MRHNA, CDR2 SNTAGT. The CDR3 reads CASSVGHNTEAFF. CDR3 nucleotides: TGTGCCAGCAGTGTCGGGCATAACACTGAAGCTTTCTTT.

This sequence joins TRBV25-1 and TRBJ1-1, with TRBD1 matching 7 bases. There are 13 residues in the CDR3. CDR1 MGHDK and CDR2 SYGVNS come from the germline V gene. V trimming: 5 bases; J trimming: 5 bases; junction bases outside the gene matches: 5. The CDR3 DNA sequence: TGTGCCAGCAGTCAATTACAGGGGACTGAAGCTTTCTTT. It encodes CASSQLQGTEAFF.

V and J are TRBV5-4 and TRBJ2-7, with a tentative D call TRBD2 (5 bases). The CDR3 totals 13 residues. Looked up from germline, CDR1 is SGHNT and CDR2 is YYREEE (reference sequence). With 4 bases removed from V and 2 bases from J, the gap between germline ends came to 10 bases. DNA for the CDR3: TGTGCCAGCAGCATATACGGGACCTACGAGCAGTACTTC. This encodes CASSIYGTYEQYF.

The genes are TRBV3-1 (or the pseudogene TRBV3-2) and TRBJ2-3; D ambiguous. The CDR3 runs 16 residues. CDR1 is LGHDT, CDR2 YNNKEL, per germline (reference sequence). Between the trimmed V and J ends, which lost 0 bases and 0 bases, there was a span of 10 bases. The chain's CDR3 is CASSQDHIRSTDTQYF. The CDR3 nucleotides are TGTGCCAGCAGCCAAGATCATATACGAAGCACAGATACGCAGTATTTT.